Listed here are 2 T cell receptor beta chains from one sample, sequenced in a study of blood T cells in healthy people across ages. A second PCR, run for roughly 7 to 11 cycles, used a sample-barcoded 5' primer plus a J-beta primer mix. Using its own MiXCR run on the 5' RACE reads, TCRdb lists one record per CDR3 protein. The sample has some 710,000 distinct CDR3 sequences, about 20% seen once. Sequencing was carried out using blood. These receptors were taken from a man between 65 and 79 years old in good health.

This clonotype has a count of ten or more. The chain employs TRBV2 and TRBJ2-7, with a tentative D call TRBD1 (6 bases). Trimming left V 6 bases short and J 0 bases short, with 18 bases between. This CDR3 has 16 residues. CDR1 SNHLY and CDR2 FYNNEI come from the germline V gene. For the CDR3, the DNA is TGTGCCAGCAGGGACCCCGGTGGACAGAGCTCCTACGAGCAGTACGTC. Encoded protein: CASRDPGGQSSYEQYV.

Note on this clonotype: The CDR3 does not close with the conserved phenylalanine or tryptophan, likely indicating a read error. This chain uses TRBV6-6 with TRBJ1-1; D is perhaps TRBD1 (6 bases). V lost 6 bases, J lost 1 base, and 9 bases lay in between. Looked up from germline, CDR1 is MNHNY and CDR2 is SVGAGI (reference sequence). The CDR3 loop spans 13 amino acids. CDR3 nucleotides: TGTGCCAGCAGCTTACAGGGGAACACTGAAGCTTTCCTT. It is translated as CASSLQGNTEAFL.